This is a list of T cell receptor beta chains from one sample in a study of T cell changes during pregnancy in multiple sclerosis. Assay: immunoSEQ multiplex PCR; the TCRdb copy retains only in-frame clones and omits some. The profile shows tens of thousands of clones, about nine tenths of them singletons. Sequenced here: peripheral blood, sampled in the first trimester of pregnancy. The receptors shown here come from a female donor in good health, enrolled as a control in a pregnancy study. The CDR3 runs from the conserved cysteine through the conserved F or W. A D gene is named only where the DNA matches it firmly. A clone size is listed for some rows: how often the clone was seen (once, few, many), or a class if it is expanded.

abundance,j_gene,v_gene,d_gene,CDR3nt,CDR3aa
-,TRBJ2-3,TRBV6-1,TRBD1,TGTGCCAGCTTTTCGGACAGGGCAACCTATACGCAGTATTTT,CASFSDRATYTQYF
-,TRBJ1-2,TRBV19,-,TGTGCCAGTGGGGATGGGGGGGTCCCCAATGGCTACACCTTC,CASGDGGVPNGYTF
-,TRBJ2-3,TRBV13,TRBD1,TGTGCCGGAGGACAGGGAACAGATACGCAGTATTTT,CAGGQGTDTQYF
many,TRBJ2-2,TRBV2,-,TGTGCCAGCAGTGTAGACACCGGGGAGCTGTTTTTT,CASSVDTGELFF
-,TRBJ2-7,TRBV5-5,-,TGTGCCAGCAGCTTCCTCCCCTCCTACGAGCAGTACTTC,CASSFLPSYEQYF
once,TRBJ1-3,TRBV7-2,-,TGTGCCAGCAGGGAAGGACTAAACACCATATATTTT,CASREGLNTIYF
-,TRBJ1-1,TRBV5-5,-,TGTGCCAGCACCTTAGGGGGTCAGGAGAACACTGAAGCTTTCTTT,CASTLGGQENTEAFF
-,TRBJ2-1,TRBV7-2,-,TGTGCCAGCAGCTTAGGGCAGGCCGATGCCAATGAGCAGTTCTTC,CASSLGQADANEQFF
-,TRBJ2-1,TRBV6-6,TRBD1,TGTGCCAGCAGTTACTCGGGACAGGTCTACAATGAGCAGTTCTTC,CASSYSGQVYNEQFF
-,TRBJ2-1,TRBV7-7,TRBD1,TGTGCCAGCAGCTACCAATCGGACAGGGGGAAGAATGAGCAGTTCTTC,CASSYQSDRGKNEQFF
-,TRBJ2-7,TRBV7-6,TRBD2,TGTGCCAGCAGCCTCGAGGGACTAGCGGGAGGGCCGACCGAGCAGTACTTC,CASSLEGLAGGPTEQYF
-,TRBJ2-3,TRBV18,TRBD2,TGTGCCAGCTCACCGGAGGGAGGGGATACGCAGTATTTT,CASSPEGGDTQYF
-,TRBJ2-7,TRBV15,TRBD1,TGTGCCACCAGCAGGGGCTTTAGGGACAGGCCCACCTACGAGCAGTACTTC,CATSRGFRDRPTYEQYF
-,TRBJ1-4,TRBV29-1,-,TGCAGCGCCCTCGGGGAGTCTAATGAAAAACTGTTTTTT,CSALGESNEKLFF
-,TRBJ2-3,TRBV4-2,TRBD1,TGTGCCAGCAGCCCACCCGGACAGGGGAAAGATACGCAGTATTTT,CASSPPGQGKDTQYF
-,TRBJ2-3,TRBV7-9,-,TGTGCCAGCAGCCCGGGACTTAGCACAGATACGCAGTATTTT,CASSPGLSTDTQYF
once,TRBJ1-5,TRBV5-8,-,TGTGCCAGCCCGATGGGGAGCCGCGGTAGTCAAGTAAATCAGCCCCAGCATTTT,CASPMGSRGSQVNQPQHF
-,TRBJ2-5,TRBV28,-,TGTGCCAGCGCGGGGTCAGGGACCCAGTACTTC,CASAGSGTQYF
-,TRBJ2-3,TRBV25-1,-,TGTGCCAGCGTTTTCAGTGAGGGAGATACGCAGTATTTT,CASVFSEGDTQYF
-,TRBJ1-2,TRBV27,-,TGTGCCAGCAGTTTTACAGGGAATAGCTACACCTTC,CASSFTGNSYTF
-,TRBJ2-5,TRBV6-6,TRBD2,TGTGCCAGTACCCATTTAGCGGGAGAGGGAGAGACCCAGTACTTC,CASTHLAGEGETQYF
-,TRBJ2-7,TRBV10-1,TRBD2,TGCGCCAGCAGTGAACTAGCGGCTATCTCCTACGAGCAGTACTTC,CASSELAAISYEQYF